The 18 T cell receptor beta chains listed next were all sequenced from one sample in a study of cytomegalovirus exposure and HLA in healthy donors. Clones were sequenced by immunoSEQ multiplex PCR, and TCRdb holds only the in-frame ones, with some missing. The sample yields over 100,000 clones, approximately 88% seen once. Sequencing input: PBMCs. All receptors derive from a woman aged 18-35 years in good health and CMV-seropositive.

V and J are TRBV5-1 and TRBJ2-7; TRBD1 aligns across 12 bases. Germline-derived CDR1 and CDR2 are SGHRS and YFSETQ. V lost 0 bases, J lost 8 bases, and 9 bases stayed unmatched. The CDR3 loop spans 16 amino acids. The DNA for the CDR3 is TGCGCCAGCAGCTTGGCTCCGGGACAGGGGGCTGAACAGCAGTACTTC. Translated: CASSLAPGQGAEQQYF.

The chain uses TRBV19 and TRBJ2-1, with D perhaps TRBD2 (6 bases). V shed 5 bases and J shed 3 bases, with 11 bases lying between them. The germline V gene has CDR1 LNHDA and CDR2 SQIVND (reference sequence). This CDR3 is built from 14 residues. The CDR3 loop is CASSLRDFYNEQFF. CDR3 in DNA: TGTGCCAGTAGTTTGCGGGATTTCTACAATGAGCAGTTCTTC.

This clone was detected only once. This chain joins TRBV6-5 and TRBJ1-2; D unresolved. CDR1 and CDR2 from the germline V gene are MNHEY and SVGAGI. V was pared by 2 bases and J by 6 bases, with 10 bases between. The CDR3 covers 13 residues. The CDR3 coding sequence is TGTGCCAGCAGTTACGGGCTGAGGGATGGCTACACCTTC. It specifies CASSYGLRDGYTF.

The gene calls are TRBV7-9 and TRBJ2-3; D is unclear. This CDR3 comprises 13 residues. Trimming stripped 5 bases from V and 0 bases from J, with 6 bases between. Germline values: CDR1 SEHNR, CDR2 FQNEAQ (reference sequence). The CDR3 region is CASSPGSTDTQYF. The CDR3 region has the DNA TGTGCCAGCAGCCCAGGCAGCACAGATACGCAGTATTTT.

This clone was seen a single time. The sample has other DNA sequences that encode this CDR3 too. The chain is built from TRBV5-1 and TRBJ1-4; D remains ambiguous. The length of the CDR3 is 13 residues. Germline V gene data show CDR1 as SGHRS and CDR2 as YFSETQ. Trimming stripped 1 base from V and 7 bases from J, with 8 bases between. CDR3 amino acids: CASSLSGSEKLFF. As DNA, the CDR3 is TGCGCCAGCAGCTTGTCGGGGTCTGAAAAACTGTTTTTT.

The chain recombines TRBV5-1 with TRBJ2-6; 10 bases fit TRBD2. The CDR3 is 21 residues long. V dropped 3 bases and J dropped 0; count of bases not matched to a gene: 15. Germline V gene sequence: CDR1 SGHRS, CDR2 YFSETQ. CDR3 region: CASSSRGLAGGTTSGANVLTF. CDR3 in DNA: TGCGCCAGCAGCTCCCGGGGCTTAGCGGGAGGTACTACCTCTGGGGCCAACGTCCTGACTTTC.

The V gene is TRBV18, the J gene TRBJ1-1; TRBD1 matches 9 bases. This CDR3 has 15 amino acids. Germline trimming cut 2 bases from V and 3 bases from J; bases unmatched to any gene: 4. CDR1 and CDR2 (germline): KGHSH, LQKENI. CDR3 amino acids: CASSPSGTGYTEAFF. The CDR3 nucleotides are TGTGCCAGCTCACCATCGGGGACAGGGTACACTGAAGCTTTCTTT.

The genes are TRBV9 and TRBJ1-3; 7 bases line up with TRBD1. Germline V gene sequence: CDR1 SGDLS, CDR2 YYNGEE. The CDR3 runs 17 residues. V trimming: 3 bases; J trimming: 0 bases; junction bases outside the gene matches: 9. CDR3 in DNA: TGTGCCAGCAGCGGCAGGGGGGACTCTGGCTCTGGAAACACCATATATTTT. Translating it yields CASSGRGDSGSGNTIYF.

The chain recombines TRBV9 with TRBJ1-1; weak D call: TRBD1 (5 bases). Germline V gives CDR1 SGDLS, CDR2 YYNGEE. V dropped 3 bases and J dropped 5 bases, with 14 bases sitting between them. The CDR3 is 14 amino acids. This chain's CDR3 is CASSGGPGPTEAFF. The CDR3 nucleotides read TGTGCCAGCAGCGGAGGCCCAGGGCCGACTGAAGCTTTCTTT.

The rearrangement links TRBV9 to TRBJ2-1; a weak D match, TRBD1 (5 bases). The V gene lost 2 bases and the J gene lost 5 bases, with 11 bases spanning the gap. The CDR3 length is 14 residues. The germline V gene has CDR1 SGDLS and CDR2 YYNGEE. In DNA form, the CDR3 reads TGTGCCAGCAGCGTGTACGTAGGGGACAATGAGCAGTTCTTC. Translation gives CASSVYVGDNEQFF.

A single count supports this clone. The chain employs TRBV9 and TRBJ2-5; possibly TRBD2 for D (5 bases). The V end was cut by 0 bases, the J end by 2 bases, with 14 bases between. There are 16 residues in the CDR3. Germline V CDR1 and CDR2: SGDLS, YYNGEE. CDR3 protein: CASSVGPAVAQETQYF. DNA of the CDR3: TGTGCCAGCAGCGTAGGCCCAGCGGTTGCACAAGAGACCCAGTACTTC.

Comment on this clone: In the same sample, other DNA sequences code for this CDR3. The rearrangement uses TRBV19 and TRBJ1-5, with no clear D. Germline V gene sequence: CDR1 LNHDA, CDR2 SQIVND (reference sequence). Trimming stripped 1 base from V and 6 bases from J, with 7 bases between. The CDR3 covers 13 residues. CDR3 coding DNA: TGTGCCAGTAGTATAGGGGGAGGTCAGCCCCAGCATTTT. This codes for CASSIGGGQPQHF. The full variable domain, rest sourced from reference TRBV19 and TRBJ1-5, is DGGITQSPKYLFRKEGQNVTLSCEQNLNHDAMYWYRQDPGQGLRLIYYSQIVNDFQKGDIAEGYSVSREKKESFPLTVTSAQKNPTAFYLCASSIGGGQPQHFGDGTRLSIL.

The V and J genes are TRBV7-2 and TRBJ2-3, with D possibly matching TRBD1 (5 bases). Trimming took off 7 bases at V and 1 base at J, with 18 bases between the two ends. CDR1 and CDR2 from the germline V gene are SGHTA and FQGNSA. This CDR3 region has 16 residues. CDR3 bases: TGTGCCAGCACCATAGGGGTATCAGTGCGCACAGATACGCAGTATTTT. The encoded protein is CASTIGVSVRTDTQYF.

This chain uses TRBV29-1 with TRBJ1-3; D gene ambiguous. V lost 4 bases and J 3 bases, leaving 13 bases between the germline ends. This CDR3 has 14 residues. CDR1 is SQVTM and CDR2 is ANQGSEA in the germline V gene. The CDR3 region is CSVALGKDGNTIYF. DNA of the CDR3: TGCAGCGTTGCTCTAGGCAAGGATGGAAACACCATATATTTT.

The chain uses TRBV5-6 and TRBJ2-5; TRBD1 agrees at 7 bases. The germline CDR1 and CDR2 sequences are SGHDT and YYEEEE. The CDR3 has 13 residues. V lost 3 bases to trimming and J lost 9 bases; unmatched junction nucleotides: 8. The CDR3 DNA sequence: TGTGCCAGCAGCTGGACAGGTGGGGTGGCCCAGTACTTC. It codes for CASSWTGGVAQYF. The variable domain in full, with the rest retrieved from reference TRBV5-6 and TRBJ2-5, is DAGVTQSPTHLIKTRGQQVTLRCSPKSGHDTVSWYQQALGQGPQFIFQYYEEEERQRGNFPDRFSGHQFPNYSSELNVNALLLGDSALYLCASSWTGGVAQYFGPGTRLLVL.

The chain has TRBV5-1 and TRBJ2-5; 7 bases agree with TRBD2. The CDR3 runs to 12 residues. Germline loops: CDR1 SGHRS, CDR2 YFSETQ. After removal of 7 bases from V and 1 base from J, the junction contained 1 base not matched to a gene. The CDR3: CASSGGQETQYF. The CDR3 region has the DNA TGCGCCAGCTCGGGGGGCCAAGAGACCCAGTACTTC.

This chain uses TRBV6-5 with TRBJ2-3; D is unresolved. The germline CDR1 and CDR2 sequences are MNHEY and SVGAGI. The CDR3 has 12 residues. V was trimmed by 5 bases and J by 3 bases, leaving 6 bases between them. In DNA, the CDR3 is TGTGCCAGCAGTACTCGGACAGATACGCAGTATTTT. Its protein product is CASSTRTDTQYF.

This rearrangement joins TRBV27 to TRBJ1-1; D gene ambiguous. The germline V and J ends were trimmed by 2 bases and 3 bases, with 13 bases remaining between them. Germline loops: CDR1 MNHEY, CDR2 SMNVEV (reference sequence). The CDR3 contains 15 residues. CDR3 nucleotide sequence: TGTGCCAGCAGTTTAGAGGCATTTGGCTACACTGAAGCTTTCTTT. Translation: CASSLEAFGYTEAFF.